The present TCR beta chain was sequenced within a study of T cell repertoires in cytomegalovirus infection. Study-wide background: Recently identified HLA-C-restricted CMV epitopes and well-studied HLA-B-restricted CMV epitopes were used by the study.

This clonotype has ten or more counts. Its antigen is unidentified. Study results and limitations: Clonotype analysis showed dominance of the ex vivo response by HLA-C-restricted CMV-specific TCR beta clonotypes. Of the TCR beta families, the public ones yielded a cumulative frequency that identified carriers of CMV plus the relevant HLA.

TCRdb reprocessed the reads with MiXCR, giving one entry per CDR3 protein. The table records 640,000 or so distinct CDR3 sequences, about 33% of them present only once. V lost 3 bases and J lost 7, with 6 bases in between. The CDR3 sequence is 11 residues long. This chain uses TRBV12-3 or TRBV12-4 with TRBJ1-1; no clear D gene. Here the sequenced sample was cultured PBMCs, taken from culture after CMV antigen stimulation. This clonotype originated in a human donor in good health (CMV status not recorded). Some clones in this sample may be carry-over from other donors' samples. CDR3 sequence reads: CASSLGYEAFF. DNA of the CDR3: TGTGCCAGCAGTTTGGGCTATGAAGCTTTCTTT.